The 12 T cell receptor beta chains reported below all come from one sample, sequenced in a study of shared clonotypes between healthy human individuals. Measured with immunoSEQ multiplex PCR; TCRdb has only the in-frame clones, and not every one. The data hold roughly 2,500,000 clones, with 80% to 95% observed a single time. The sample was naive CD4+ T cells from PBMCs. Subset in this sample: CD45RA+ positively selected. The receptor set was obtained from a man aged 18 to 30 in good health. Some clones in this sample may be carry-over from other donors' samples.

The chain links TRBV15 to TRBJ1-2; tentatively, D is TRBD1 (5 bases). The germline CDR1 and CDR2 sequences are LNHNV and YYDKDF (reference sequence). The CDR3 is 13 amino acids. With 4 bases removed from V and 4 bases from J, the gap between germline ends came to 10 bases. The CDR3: CATSTGFSYGYTF. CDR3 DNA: TGTGCCACCAGCACAGGGTTCAGCTATGGCTACACCTTC.

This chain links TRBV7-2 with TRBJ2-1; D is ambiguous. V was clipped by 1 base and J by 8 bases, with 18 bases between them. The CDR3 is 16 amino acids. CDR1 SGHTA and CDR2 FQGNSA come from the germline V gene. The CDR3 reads CASSLEPPLVSHEQFF. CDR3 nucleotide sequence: TGTGCCAGCAGCTTAGAACCCCCTCTAGTATCCCATGAGCAGTTCTTC.

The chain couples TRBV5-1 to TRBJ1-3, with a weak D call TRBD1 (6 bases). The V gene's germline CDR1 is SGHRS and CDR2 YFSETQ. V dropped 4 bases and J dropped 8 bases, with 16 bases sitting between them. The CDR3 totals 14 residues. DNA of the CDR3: TGCGCCAGCAGCCTTGGTGGCAGGGGAGACACCATATATTTT. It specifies CASSLGGRGDTIYF.

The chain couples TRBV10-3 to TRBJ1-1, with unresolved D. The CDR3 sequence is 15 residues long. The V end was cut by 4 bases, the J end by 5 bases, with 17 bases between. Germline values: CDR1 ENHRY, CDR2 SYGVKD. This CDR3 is CAISVFGKRRTEAFF. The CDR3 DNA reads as TGTGCCATCAGTGTTTTCGGCAAACGTCGAACTGAAGCTTTCTTT.

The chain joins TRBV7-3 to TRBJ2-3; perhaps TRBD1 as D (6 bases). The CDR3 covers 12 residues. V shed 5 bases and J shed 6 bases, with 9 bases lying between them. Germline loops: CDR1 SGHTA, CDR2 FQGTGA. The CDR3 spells CASSATGDTQYF. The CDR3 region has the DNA TGTGCCAGCAGCGCAACAGGGGATACGCAGTATTTT.

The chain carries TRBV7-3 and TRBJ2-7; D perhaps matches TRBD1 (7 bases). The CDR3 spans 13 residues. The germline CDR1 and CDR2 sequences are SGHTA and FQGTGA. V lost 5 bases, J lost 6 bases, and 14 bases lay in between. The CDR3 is CASSRTGEVEQYF. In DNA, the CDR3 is TGTGCCAGCAGCCGCACAGGGGAGGTCGAGCAGTACTTC.

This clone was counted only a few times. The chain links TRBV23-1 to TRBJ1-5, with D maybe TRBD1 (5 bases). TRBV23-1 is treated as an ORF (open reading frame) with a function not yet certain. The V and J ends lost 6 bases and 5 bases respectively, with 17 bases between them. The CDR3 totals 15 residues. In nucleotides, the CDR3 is TGCGCCAGCAGATTCGGCGGAGGGGCGGATCAGCCCCAGCATTTT. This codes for CASRFGGGADQPQHF.

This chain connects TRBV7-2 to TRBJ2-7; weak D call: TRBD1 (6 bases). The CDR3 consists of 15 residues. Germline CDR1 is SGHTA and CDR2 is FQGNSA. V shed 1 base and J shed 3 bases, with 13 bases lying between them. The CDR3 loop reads CASSLGTESIYEQYF. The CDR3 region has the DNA TGTGCCAGCAGCTTAGGGACAGAGAGCATCTACGAGCAGTACTTC.

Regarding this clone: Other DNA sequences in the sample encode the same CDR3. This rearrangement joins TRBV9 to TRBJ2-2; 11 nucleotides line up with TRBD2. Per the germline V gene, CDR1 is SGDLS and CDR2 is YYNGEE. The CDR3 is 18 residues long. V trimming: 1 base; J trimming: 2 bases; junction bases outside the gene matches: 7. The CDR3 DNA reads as TGTGCCAGCAGCGTAAGTCTAGCGGGAGGATCAAACACCGGGGAGCTGTTTTTT. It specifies CASSVSLAGGSNTGELFF.

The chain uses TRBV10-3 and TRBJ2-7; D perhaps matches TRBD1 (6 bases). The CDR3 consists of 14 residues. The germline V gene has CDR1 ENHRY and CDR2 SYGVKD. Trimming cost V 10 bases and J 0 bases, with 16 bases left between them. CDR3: CATIRDISSYEQYF. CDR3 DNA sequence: TGTGCCACCATCCGGGACATTAGCTCCTACGAGCAGTACTTC.

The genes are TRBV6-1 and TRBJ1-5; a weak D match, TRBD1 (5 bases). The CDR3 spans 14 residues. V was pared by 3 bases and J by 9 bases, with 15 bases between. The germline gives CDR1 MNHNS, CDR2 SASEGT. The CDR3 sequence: CASSDSGRLRPQHF. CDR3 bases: TGTGCCAGCAGTGATTCAGGGAGACTCCGGCCCCAGCATTTT.

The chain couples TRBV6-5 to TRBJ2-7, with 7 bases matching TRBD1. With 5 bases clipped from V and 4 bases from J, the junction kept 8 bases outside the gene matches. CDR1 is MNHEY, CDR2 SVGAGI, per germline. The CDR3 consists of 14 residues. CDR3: CASSEYRGIYEQYF. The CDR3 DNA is TGTGCCAGCAGTGAATACAGGGGAATTTACGAGCAGTACTTC.